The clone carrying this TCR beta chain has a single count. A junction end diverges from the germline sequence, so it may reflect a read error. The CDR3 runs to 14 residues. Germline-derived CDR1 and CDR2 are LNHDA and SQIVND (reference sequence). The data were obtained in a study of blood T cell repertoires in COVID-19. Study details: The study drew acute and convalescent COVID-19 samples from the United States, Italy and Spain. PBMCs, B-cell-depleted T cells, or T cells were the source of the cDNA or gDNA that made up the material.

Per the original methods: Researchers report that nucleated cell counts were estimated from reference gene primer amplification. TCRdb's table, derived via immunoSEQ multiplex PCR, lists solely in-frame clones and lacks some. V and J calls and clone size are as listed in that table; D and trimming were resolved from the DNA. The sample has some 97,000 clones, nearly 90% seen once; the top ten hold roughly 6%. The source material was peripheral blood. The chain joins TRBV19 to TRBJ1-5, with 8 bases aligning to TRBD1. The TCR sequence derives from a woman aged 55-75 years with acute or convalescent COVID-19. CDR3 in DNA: TGTGCCAGTAGTATCCCAGGGGGCAATCGGCCCCAGCATTTT. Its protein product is CASSIPGGNRPQHF.